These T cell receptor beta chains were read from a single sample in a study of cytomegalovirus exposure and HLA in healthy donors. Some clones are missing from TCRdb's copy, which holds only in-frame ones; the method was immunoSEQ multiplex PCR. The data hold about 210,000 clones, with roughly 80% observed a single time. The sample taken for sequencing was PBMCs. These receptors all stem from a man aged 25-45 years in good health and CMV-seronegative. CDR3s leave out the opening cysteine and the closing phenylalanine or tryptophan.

cdr3_aa: ASSGYSPNTEAF; v_call: TRBV19; j_call: TRBJ1-1
cdr3_aa: ASSLGLAGGPETQY; v_call: TRBV7-9; j_call: TRBJ2-5
cdr3_aa: ASSQERTGMGEQY; v_call: TRBV4-3; j_call: TRBJ2-7
cdr3_aa: ASSRPGHTGELF; v_call: TRBV2; j_call: TRBJ2-2
cdr3_aa: ASSQDNNEQF; v_call: TRBV4-3; j_call: TRBJ2-1
cdr3_aa: ASSPRRSLSYNEQF; v_call: TRBV5-4; j_call: TRBJ2-1
cdr3_aa: ASSSPGLAPGELF; v_call: TRBV28; j_call: TRBJ2-2
cdr3_aa: ASSLAAGKDYGYT; v_call: TRBV5-1; j_call: TRBJ1-2
cdr3_aa: ASTRDRARETQY; v_call: TRBV23-1; j_call: TRBJ2-5
cdr3_aa: ASRWTQMGTEAF; v_call: TRBV28; j_call: TRBJ1-1
cdr3_aa: ASSLGGASSYEQY; v_call: TRBV27; j_call: TRBJ2-7
cdr3_aa: ASSRDSTTQY; v_call: TRBV27; j_call: TRBJ2-3
cdr3_aa: ASSVSGHSDYGYT; v_call: TRBV27; j_call: TRBJ1-2
cdr3_aa: ASSFPGSFYGYT; v_call: TRBV5-6; j_call: TRBJ1-2
cdr3_aa: ASSFYTGGALETQY; v_call: TRBV12-1; j_call: TRBJ2-5
cdr3_aa: ASRGSALGIDEQF; v_call: TRBV6-1; j_call: TRBJ2-1
cdr3_aa: SVGGGLFFTEAF; v_call: TRBV29-1; j_call: TRBJ1-1
cdr3_aa: ASSLELMNTEAF; v_call: TRBV5-1; j_call: TRBJ1-1
cdr3_aa: ASSPGTGSYEQY; v_call: TRBV18; j_call: TRBJ2-7
cdr3_aa: SVEGATRFTSPLH; v_call: TRBV29-1; j_call: TRBJ1-6
cdr3_aa: ASRLAGNNEQF; v_call: TRBV2; j_call: TRBJ2-1
cdr3_aa: ASSFTGNPETQY; v_call: TRBV6-5; j_call: TRBJ2-5
cdr3_aa: ASSSTDRVGFEQY; v_call: TRBV7-9; j_call: TRBJ2-7
cdr3_aa: ASSLTGSFYEQY; v_call: TRBV5-6; j_call: TRBJ2-7
cdr3_aa: ASSMGSEQY; v_call: TRBV5-1; j_call: TRBJ2-7
cdr3_aa: ASSLDRANYGYT; v_call: TRBV6-4; j_call: TRBJ1-2
cdr3_aa: ASRQGSLINTEAF; v_call: TRBV19; j_call: TRBJ1-1
cdr3_aa: ASSQDRVVYGYT; v_call: TRBV7-9; j_call: TRBJ1-2
cdr3_aa: ASKSLPNTEAF; v_call: TRBV19; j_call: TRBJ1-1
cdr3_aa: ASSLGGGRGNEQF; v_call: TRBV7-9; j_call: TRBJ2-1
cdr3_aa: ASRGEGGVAGSPLH; v_call: TRBV27; j_call: TRBJ1-6
cdr3_aa: ASSITRGDSGANVLT; v_call: TRBV19; j_call: TRBJ2-6
cdr3_aa: ASSLVPSGDTQY; v_call: TRBV5-1; j_call: TRBJ2-3
cdr3_aa: SARDVDIQY; v_call: TRBV20-1; j_call: TRBJ2-4
cdr3_aa: ASSLSRDYEQY; v_call: TRBV5-1; j_call: TRBJ2-7